This paragraph covers one T cell receptor (beta chain) sequence. The record originates from a study of blood T cell repertoires in COVID-19. The protocol was immunoSEQ multiplex PCR, while the TCRdb copy is restricted to in-frame clones and leaves out a portion. The table has more than 350,000 clones, more than 80% seen once. This CDR3 spans 12 amino acids. Germline V gene lookup returns CDR1 SGHRS and CDR2 YFSETQ. V lost 4 bases to trimming and J lost 10 bases, with 9 bases between them. The sample was PBMCs or T cells enriched from blood (not recorded which). This clonotype was obtained from a man younger than 30 who had recovered from COVID-19. V usage is TRBV5-1 and J usage is TRBJ1-6, with D unresolved. The CDR3, as DNA: TGCGCCAGCAGCCGCGAGGGCTCACCCCTCCACTTT. Its translation: CASSREGSPLHF.